These 5 T cell receptor beta chains were all obtained from the same sample, sequenced in a study of cytomegalovirus exposure and HLA in healthy donors. 13 Jbeta primers and 60 Vbeta primers were used for the PCR. The repertoire was sequenced with immunoSEQ multiplex PCR; TCRdb's copy has only in-frame clones and lacks some. The sample contains over 110,000 clones, around 77% of which appear only once. Source material: PBMCs. The receptors here all came from a man younger than 35 in good health and CMV-seronegative.

The chain combines TRBV15 with TRBJ1-5; D unresolved. The CDR3 runs 14 residues. The germline V and J ends were trimmed by 4 bases and 4 bases, with 11 bases remaining between them. Germline CDR1 and CDR2: LNHNV and YYDKDF (reference sequence). The chain's CDR3 is CATSTSEWNQPQHF. The CDR3, as DNA: TGTGCCACCAGCACTTCTGAGTGGAATCAGCCCCAGCATTTT.

This clone appeared once. The gene calls are TRBV25-1 and TRBJ1-4; D unresolved. Trimming pared 2 bases from V and 8 bases from J, leaving 21 bases between. The CDR3 is 17 residues long. Germline V gives CDR1 MGHDK, CDR2 SYGVNS. DNA for the CDR3: TGTGCCAGCAGTGAAAGCGGCCTCCAATGGGAAGGGGAAAAACTGTTTTTT. Amino acid sequence: CASSESGLQWEGEKLFF.

V and J are TRBV4-1 and TRBJ2-1, with a tentative D call TRBD2 (5 bases). The CDR3 loop spans 15 amino acids. The germline V and J ends were trimmed by 4 bases and 1 base, with 11 bases remaining between them. Germline CDR1 reads MGHRA; CDR2 reads YSYEKL. CDR3 coding DNA: TGCGCCAGCAGCCGCACCCGGGATTCCTACAATGAGCAGTTCTTC. This translates into CASSRTRDSYNEQFF.

Here the CDR3 DNA reads TGTGCCAGCAGCTTATCCAGGGTTACAGATACGCAGTATTTT. The encoded protein is CASSLSRVTDTQYF. The rearrangement links TRBV7-8 to TRBJ2-3; D may be TRBD1 (5 bases). The CDR3 totals 14 residues. V was clipped by 2 bases and J by 3 bases, with 9 bases between them. Germline CDR1 reads SGHVS; CDR2 reads FQNEAQ.

This sequence joins TRBV7-9 and TRBJ1-2; tentative D call: TRBD1 (6 bases). Germline CDR1 SEHNR, CDR2 FQNEAQ (reference sequence). Trimming shortened V by 7 bases and J by 3 bases, and 9 bases separated the two germline ends. This CDR3 is built from 12 residues. CDR3 residues: CASTGHYYGYTF. CDR3 sequence (DNA): TGTGCCAGCACGGGACACTACTATGGCTACACCTTC.